This TCR beta chain was retrieved from a study of blood T cells in healthy people across ages. A J-beta primer mix and a sample-barcoded 5' primer were used in a second PCR of about 7 to 12 cycles. In TCRdb, the 5' RACE reads were re-called with MiXCR into one record per CDR3 protein. Of around 800,000 distinct CDR3 sequences detected, 62% appear once; the ten largest clones hold roughly 26%. The donors, all healthy, were Caucasians living in Russia, aged roughly 6 to 100. At least 5.5 micrograms of total RNA were extracted per sample. Germline V lookup: CDR1 SGHTA, CDR2 FQGNSA. This CDR3 comprises 14 residues. Trimming removed 7 bases at V and 5 bases at J, with 15 bases between.

V usage is TRBV7-2 and J usage is TRBJ2-4, with D hard to call. The sequencing input was blood. The clonotype was recovered from a man aged 25 to 45 in good health. This CDR3 reads CASTRRIDQNIQYF. DNA of the CDR3: TGTGCCAGCACCAGGCGAATTGACCAAAACATTCAGTACTTC.